The 4 T cell receptor beta chains listed next were all sequenced from one sample in a study of cytotoxic CD8 clonotypes in ibrutinib-treated CLL (dated by TCRdb to about 2021). The receptor library was made with the immunoSEQ multiplex PCR assay. TCRdb retrieved this table from immuneACCESS and kept in-frame rearrangements only. Not all clones are present; in checked studies, unresolved V genes account for under half, and no reason is known for the remainder. Within this sample are 330,000 or so clones, with roughly 67% of them counted one time only. The ten largest clonotypes hold 6% to 6.5% of the sample. Specimen: PBMCs, collected after 36 months of ibrutinib treatment. These receptors were collected from a human donor with chronic lymphocytic leukemia.

The gene calls are TRBV15 and TRBJ1-2, with unresolved D. Germline values: CDR1 LNHNV, CDR2 YYDKDF (reference sequence). This CDR3 is 15 amino acids long. Trimming stripped 5 bases from V and 1 base from J, with 14 bases between. In DNA, the CDR3 is TGTGCCACCAGCCCCCGTGTAGGTTTTAACTATGGCTACACCTTC. This gives the protein CATSPRVGFNYGYTF.

The chain joins TRBV2 to TRBJ2-3; no reliable D call. The ends were cut back, 6 bases at V and 5 bases at J, with 6 bases in the middle. The CDR3 sequence is 11 residues long. The germline V gene has CDR1 SNHLY and CDR2 FYNNEI. CDR3 in amino acids: CASREKDTQYF. CDR3 in DNA: TGTGCCAGCAGGGAGAAAGATACGCAGTATTTT.

This clone was seen more than once but under ten times. This chain's CDR3 is CAIRKGDTQYF. CDR3 in DNA: TGTGCCATCAGGAAGGGGGATACGCAGTATTTT. The chain combines TRBV10-3 with TRBJ2-3; D might be TRBD1 (5 bases). The CDR3 runs to 11 residues. Per germline, CDR1 ENHRY and CDR2 SYGVKD. Trimming stripped 6 bases from V and 6 bases from J, with 7 bases between.

The V gene is TRBV28, the J gene TRBJ2-3; D uncertain. CDR1 and CDR2 (germline): MDHEN, SYDVKM. V shed 4 bases and J shed 3 bases, with 17 bases lying between them. CDR3 length equals 16 residues. The CDR3 sequence is CASSSHLEFVTDTQYF. The CDR3 coding sequence is TGTGCCAGCAGTTCCCATTTAGAGTTTGTAACAGATACGCAGTATTTT.